The rows below give T cell receptor beta chains drawn from one sample of a study of human T cells and chemical hapten exposure. One entry per CDR3 protein, called by TCRdb with MiXCR from the RACE reads. The sample lists nearly 85,000 distinct CDR3 sequences; 11% were seen once. Sequenced here: whole blood, sampled in connection with sensitization to the hapten diphenylcyclopropenone (DPC). These receptors were collected from a man between 18 and 35 years old with alopecia areata. Some clones in this sample may be carry-over from other donors' samples. CDR3s include the opening cysteine and the closing phenylalanine or tryptophan.

V gene: TRBV29-1; CDR3 protein: CSVEVRLAGSDTQYF
V gene: TRBV21-1; CDR3 protein: CASSNATGRGGELFF
V gene: TRBV11-2; CDR3 protein: CASSPTSGAPYEQYF
V gene: TRBV11-2; CDR3 protein: CASSPPPGLGGGGEQFF
V gene: TRBV29-1; CDR3 protein: CSAGGELQYF
V gene: TRBV5-1; CDR3 protein: CASSWTGEKLFF
V gene: TRBV28; CDR3 protein: CASTGTLIQPQHF
V gene: TRBV28; CDR3 protein: CASKPDRGTYEQYF
V gene: TRBV4-3; CDR3 protein: CASSQAGALEAFF
V gene: TRBV28; CDR3 protein: CASSSTGSSPLHF
V gene: TRBV6-5; CDR3 protein: CASSYSGGGRGYTF
V gene: TRBV12-3/TRBV12-4; CDR3 protein: CASSFGTGSYGYTF
V gene: TRBV18; CDR3 protein: CASSPRQGAEGTEAFF
V gene: TRBV6-1; CDR3 protein: CAIVPSGGTDDEQYF
V gene: TRBV15; CDR3 protein: CATSRDGGDEQFF
V gene: TRBV12-3/TRBV12-4; CDR3 protein: CASSFRAGMGEETQYF